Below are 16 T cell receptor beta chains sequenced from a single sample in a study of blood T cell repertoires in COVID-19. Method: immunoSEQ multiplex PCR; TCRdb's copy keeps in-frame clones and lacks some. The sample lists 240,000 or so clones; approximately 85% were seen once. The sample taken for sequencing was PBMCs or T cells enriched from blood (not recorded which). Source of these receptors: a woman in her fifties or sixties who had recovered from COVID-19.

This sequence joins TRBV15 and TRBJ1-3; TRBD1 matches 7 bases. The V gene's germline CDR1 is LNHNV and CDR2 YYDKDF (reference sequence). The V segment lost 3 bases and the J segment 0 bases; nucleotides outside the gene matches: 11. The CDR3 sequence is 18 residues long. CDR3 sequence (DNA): TGTGCCACCAGCAGTGGGCAGGGGGACTCCGACTCTGGAAACACCATATATTTT. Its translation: CATSSGQGDSDSGNTIYF. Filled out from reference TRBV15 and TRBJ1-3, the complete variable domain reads DAMVIQNPRYQVTQFGKPVTLSCSQTLNHNVMYWYQQKSSQAPKLLFHYYDKDFNNEADTPDNFQSRRPNTSFCFLDIRSPGLGDTAMYLCATSSGQGDSDSGNTIYFGEGSWLTVV.

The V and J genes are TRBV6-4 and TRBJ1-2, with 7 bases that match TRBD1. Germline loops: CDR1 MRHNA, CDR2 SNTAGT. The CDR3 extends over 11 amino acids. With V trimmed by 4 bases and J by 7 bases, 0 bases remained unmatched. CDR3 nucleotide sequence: TGTGCCAGCAGTGCAGGGGGTGGCTACACCTTC. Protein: CASSAGGGYTF.

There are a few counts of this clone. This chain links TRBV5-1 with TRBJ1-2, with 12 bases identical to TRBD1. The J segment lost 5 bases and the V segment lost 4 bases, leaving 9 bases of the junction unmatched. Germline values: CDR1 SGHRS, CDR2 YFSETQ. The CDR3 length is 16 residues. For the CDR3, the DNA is TGCGCCAGCAGCCCCGGGACAGGGGGCGCACAGTATGGCTACACCTTC. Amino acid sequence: CASSPGTGGAQYGYTF.

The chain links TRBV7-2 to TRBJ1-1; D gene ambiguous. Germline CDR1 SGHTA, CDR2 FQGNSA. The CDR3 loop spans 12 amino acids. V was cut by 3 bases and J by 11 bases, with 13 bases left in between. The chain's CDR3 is CASSFRAGGAFF. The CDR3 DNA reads TGTGCCAGCAGCTTCCGCGCGGGCGGGGCTTTCTTT.

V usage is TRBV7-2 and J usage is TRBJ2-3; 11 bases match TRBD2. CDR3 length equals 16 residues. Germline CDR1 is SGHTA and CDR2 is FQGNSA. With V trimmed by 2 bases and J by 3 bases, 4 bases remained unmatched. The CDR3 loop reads CASSLRLAGPTDTQYF. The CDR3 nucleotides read TGTGCCAGCAGCTTAAGACTAGCGGGACCGACAGATACGCAGTATTTT.

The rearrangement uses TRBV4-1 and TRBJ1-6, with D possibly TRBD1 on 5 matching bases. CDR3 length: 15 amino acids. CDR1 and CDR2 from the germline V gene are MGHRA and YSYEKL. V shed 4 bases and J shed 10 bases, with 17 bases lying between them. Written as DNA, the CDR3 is TGCGCCAGCAGCCCGGATCGGGGGAGTCCCTCACCCCTCCACTTT. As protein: CASSPDRGSPSPLHF.

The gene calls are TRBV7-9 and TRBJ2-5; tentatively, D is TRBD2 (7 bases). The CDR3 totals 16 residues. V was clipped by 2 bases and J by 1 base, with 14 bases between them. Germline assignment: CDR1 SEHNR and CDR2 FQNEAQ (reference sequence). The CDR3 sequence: CASSLRAGAVQETQYF. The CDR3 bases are TGTGCCAGCAGCTTAAGGGCGGGGGCAGTCCAAGAGACCCAGTACTTC.

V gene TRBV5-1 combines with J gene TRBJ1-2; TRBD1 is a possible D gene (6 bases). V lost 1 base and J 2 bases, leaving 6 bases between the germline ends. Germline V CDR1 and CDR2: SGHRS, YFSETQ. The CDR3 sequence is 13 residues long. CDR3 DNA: TGCGCCAGCAGCTTGAGGGGGAACTATGGCTACACCTTC. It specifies CASSLRGNYGYTF.

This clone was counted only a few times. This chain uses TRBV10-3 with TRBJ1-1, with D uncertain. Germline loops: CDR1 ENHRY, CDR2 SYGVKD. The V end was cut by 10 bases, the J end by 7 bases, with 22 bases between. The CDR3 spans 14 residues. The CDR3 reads CATHDYDTSLEAFF. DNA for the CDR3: TGTGCCACCCATGACTACGACACCTCGCTTGAAGCTTTCTTT.

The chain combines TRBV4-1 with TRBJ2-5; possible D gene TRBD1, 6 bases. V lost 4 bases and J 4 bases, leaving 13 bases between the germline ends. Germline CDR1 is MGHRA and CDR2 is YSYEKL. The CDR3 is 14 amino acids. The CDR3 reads CASSRIQGPETQYF. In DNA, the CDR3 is TGCGCCAGCAGCCGGATACAGGGTCCAGAGACCCAGTACTTC.

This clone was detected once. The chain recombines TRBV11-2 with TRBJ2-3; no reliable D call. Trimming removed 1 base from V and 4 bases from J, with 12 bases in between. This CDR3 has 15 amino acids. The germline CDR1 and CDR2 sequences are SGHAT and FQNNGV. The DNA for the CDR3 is TGTGCCAGCAGCTTAGGGAGACTTTCCCCAGATACGCAGTATTTT. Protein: CASSLGRLSPDTQYF. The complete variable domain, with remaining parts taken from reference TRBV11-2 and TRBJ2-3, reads EAGVAQSPRYKIIEKRQSVAFWCNPISGHATLYWYQQILGQGPKLLIQFQNNGVVDDSQLPKDRFSAERLKGVDSTLKIQPAKLEDSAVYLCASSLGRLSPDTQYFGPGTRLTVL.

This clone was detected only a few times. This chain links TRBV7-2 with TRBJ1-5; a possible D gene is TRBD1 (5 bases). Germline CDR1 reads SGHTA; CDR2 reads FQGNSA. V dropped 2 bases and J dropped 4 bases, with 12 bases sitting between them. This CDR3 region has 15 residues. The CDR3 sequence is CASSLIQAPNQPQHF. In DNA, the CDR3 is TGTGCCAGCAGCTTAATACAGGCCCCTAATCAGCCCCAGCATTTT.

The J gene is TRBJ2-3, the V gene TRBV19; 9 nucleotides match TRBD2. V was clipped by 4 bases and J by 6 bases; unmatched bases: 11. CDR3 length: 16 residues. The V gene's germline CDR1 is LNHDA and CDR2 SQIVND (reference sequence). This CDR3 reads CASSTRLAEFYDTQYF. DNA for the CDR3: TGTGCCAGTAGTACCCGACTAGCGGAATTTTACGATACGCAGTATTTT.

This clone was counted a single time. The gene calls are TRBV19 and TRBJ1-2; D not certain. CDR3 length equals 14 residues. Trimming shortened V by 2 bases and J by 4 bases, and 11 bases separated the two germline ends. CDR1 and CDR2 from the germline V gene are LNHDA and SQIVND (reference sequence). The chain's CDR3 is CASSINREIYGYTF. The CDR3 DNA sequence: TGTGCCAGTAGTATAAACCGGGAGATCTATGGCTACACCTTC.

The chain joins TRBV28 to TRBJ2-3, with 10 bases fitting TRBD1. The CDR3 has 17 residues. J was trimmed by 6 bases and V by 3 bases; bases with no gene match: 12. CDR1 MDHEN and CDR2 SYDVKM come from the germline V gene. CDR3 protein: CASSFLGRTGGVDTQYF. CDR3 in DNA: TGTGCCAGCAGTTTCCTAGGGCGGACAGGGGGGGTGGATACGCAGTATTTT.

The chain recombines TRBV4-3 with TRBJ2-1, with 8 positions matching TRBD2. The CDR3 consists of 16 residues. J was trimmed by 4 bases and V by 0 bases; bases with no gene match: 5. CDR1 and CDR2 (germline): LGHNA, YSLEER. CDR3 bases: TGCGCCAGCAGCCAAGAACAGCGGGAGATGTACAATGAGCAGTTCTTC. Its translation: CASSQEQREMYNEQFF.